This T cell receptor beta chain comes out of a study of blood T cell repertoires in COVID-19. Study-level information: Whether acute or convalescent, the COVID-19 samples came from the United States, Italy and Spain. PBMCs, B-cell-depleted T cells, or T cells were the source of the cDNA or gDNA that made up the material.

Per the original methods: Reference gene primers were amplified, and this amplification served to estimate nucleated cell counts. The assay was immunoSEQ multiplex PCR, and TCRdb's table has in-frame clones only and misses some. D and trimming come from the DNA, and the V and J calls and clone size come from that table. The repertoire includes around 200,000 clones, 80% to 90% of them detected once, and around 20% sits in the top ten. Looked up from germline, CDR1 is SGHAT and CDR2 is FQNNGV. The CDR3 consists of 12 residues. The V end was cut by 2 bases, the J end by 4 bases, with 6 bases between. The specimen was peripheral blood. The rearrangement joins TRBV11-2 to TRBJ2-7; D may be TRBD1 (6 bases). The clonotype was recovered from a man aged 65 to 79 with active or convalescent COVID-19. Here the CDR3 reads CASSLQGYEQYF. The CDR3 DNA is TGTGCCAGCAGCTTACAGGGGTACGAGCAGTACTTC.